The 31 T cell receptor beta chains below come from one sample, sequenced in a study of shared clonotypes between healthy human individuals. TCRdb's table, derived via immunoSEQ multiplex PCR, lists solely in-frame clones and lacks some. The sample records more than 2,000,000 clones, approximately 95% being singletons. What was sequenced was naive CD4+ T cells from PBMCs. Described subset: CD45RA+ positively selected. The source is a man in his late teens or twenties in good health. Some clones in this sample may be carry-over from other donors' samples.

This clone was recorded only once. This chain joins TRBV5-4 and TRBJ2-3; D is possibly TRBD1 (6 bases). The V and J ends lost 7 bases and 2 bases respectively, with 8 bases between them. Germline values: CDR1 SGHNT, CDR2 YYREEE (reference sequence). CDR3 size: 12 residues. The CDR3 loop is CASGTPTDTQYF. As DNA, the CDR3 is TGTGCCAGCGGGACACCCACAGATACGCAGTATTTT.

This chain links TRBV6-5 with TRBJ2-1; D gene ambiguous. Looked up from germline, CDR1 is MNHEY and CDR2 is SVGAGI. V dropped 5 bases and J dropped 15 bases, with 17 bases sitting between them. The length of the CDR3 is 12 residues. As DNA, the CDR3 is TGTGCCAGCAGTACTCAGGACCACCCTCCGTTCTTC. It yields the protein CASSTQDHPPFF.

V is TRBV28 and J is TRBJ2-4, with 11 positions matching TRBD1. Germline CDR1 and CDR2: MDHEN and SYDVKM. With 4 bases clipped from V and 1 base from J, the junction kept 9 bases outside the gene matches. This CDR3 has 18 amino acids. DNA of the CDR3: TGTGCCAGCAGTTCCAGGGACAGGGGGAGGAGGGCCAAAAACATTCAGTACTTC. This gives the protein CASSSRDRGRRAKNIQYF.

CDR3 amino acids: CASSIDRTDGYTF. The CDR3 bases are TGTGCCAGTAGTATAGATCGGACAGATGGCTACACCTTC. The chain uses TRBV19 and TRBJ1-2; perhaps TRBD1 as D (6 bases). Germline assignment: CDR1 LNHDA and CDR2 SQIVND (reference sequence). V lost 0 bases and J 6 bases, leaving 8 bases between the germline ends. The CDR3 totals 13 residues.

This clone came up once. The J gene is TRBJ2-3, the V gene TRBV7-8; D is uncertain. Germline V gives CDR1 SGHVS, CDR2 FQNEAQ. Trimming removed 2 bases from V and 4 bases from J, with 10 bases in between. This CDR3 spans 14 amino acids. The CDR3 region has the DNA TGTGCCAGCAGCTTACCCCTGGGTTCAGATACGCAGTATTTT. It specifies CASSLPLGSDTQYF.

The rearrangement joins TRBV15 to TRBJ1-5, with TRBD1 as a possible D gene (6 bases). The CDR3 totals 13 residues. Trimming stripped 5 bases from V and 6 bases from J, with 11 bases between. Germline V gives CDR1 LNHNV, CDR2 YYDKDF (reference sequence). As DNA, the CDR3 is TGTGCCACCAGCGTCGGGGGCGGTCAGCCCCAGCATTTT. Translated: CATSVGGGQPQHF.

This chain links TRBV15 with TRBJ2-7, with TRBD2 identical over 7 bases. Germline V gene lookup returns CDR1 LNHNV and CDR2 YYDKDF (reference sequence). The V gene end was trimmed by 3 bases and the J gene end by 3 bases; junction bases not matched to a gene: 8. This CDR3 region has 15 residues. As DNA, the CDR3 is TGTGCCACCAGCAGGGGGGGAGGGGAAATCTACGAGCAGTACTTC. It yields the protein CATSRGGGEIYEQYF.

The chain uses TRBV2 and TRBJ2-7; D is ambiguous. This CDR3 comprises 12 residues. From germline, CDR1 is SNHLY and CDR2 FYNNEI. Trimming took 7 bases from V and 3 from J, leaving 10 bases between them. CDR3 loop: CASTSVGYEQYF. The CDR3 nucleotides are TGTGCCAGCACGTCGGTAGGCTACGAGCAGTACTTC. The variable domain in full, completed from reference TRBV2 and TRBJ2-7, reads EPEVTQTPSHQVTQMGQEVILRCVPISNHLYFYWYRQILGQKVEFLVSFYNNEISEKSEIFDDQFSVERPDGSNFTLKIRSTKLEDSAMYFCASTSVGYEQYFGPGTRLTVT.

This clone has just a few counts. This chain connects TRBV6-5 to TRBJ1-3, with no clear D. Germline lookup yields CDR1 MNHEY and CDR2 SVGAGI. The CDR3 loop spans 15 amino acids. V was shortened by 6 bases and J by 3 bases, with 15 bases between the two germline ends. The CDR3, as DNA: TGTGCCAGCAGGGAGCGAGGAGTAGATGGAAACACCATATATTTT. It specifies CASRERGVDGNTIYF.

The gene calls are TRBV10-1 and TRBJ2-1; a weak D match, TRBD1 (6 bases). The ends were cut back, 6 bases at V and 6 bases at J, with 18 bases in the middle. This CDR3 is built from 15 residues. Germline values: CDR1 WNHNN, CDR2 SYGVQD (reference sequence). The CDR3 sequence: CASSQTGFGVNEQFF. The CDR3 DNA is TGCGCCAGCAGCCAGACAGGATTCGGGGTCAATGAGCAGTTCTTC.

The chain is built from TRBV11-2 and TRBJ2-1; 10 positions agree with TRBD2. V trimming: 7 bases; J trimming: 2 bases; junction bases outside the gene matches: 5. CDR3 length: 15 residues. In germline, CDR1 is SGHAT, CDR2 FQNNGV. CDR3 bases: TGTGCCAGCACCCCACTAGCGGGGACCTACAATGAGCAGTTCTTC. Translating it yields CASTPLAGTYNEQFF.

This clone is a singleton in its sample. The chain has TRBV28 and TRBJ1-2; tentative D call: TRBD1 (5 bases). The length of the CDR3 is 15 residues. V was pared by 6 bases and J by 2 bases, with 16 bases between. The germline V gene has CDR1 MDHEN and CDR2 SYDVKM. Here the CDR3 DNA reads TGTGCCAGCAGCGATGAGGGGTACAAAAACTATGGCTACACCTTC. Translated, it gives CASSDEGYKNYGYTF.

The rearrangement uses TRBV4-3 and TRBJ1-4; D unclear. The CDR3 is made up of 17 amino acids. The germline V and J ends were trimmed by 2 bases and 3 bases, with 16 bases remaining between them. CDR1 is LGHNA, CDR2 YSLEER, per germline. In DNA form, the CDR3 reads TGCGCCAGCAGCCAACCCGGCTGGGAAGGTTCTAATGAAAAACTGTTTTTT. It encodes CASSQPGWEGSNEKLFF.

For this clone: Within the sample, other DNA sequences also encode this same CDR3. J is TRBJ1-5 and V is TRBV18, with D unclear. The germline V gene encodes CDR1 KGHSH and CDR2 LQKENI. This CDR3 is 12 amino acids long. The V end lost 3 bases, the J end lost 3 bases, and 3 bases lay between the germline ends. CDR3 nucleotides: TGTGCCAGCTCACCTCCCAATCAGCCCCAGCATTTT. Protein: CASSPPNQPQHF.

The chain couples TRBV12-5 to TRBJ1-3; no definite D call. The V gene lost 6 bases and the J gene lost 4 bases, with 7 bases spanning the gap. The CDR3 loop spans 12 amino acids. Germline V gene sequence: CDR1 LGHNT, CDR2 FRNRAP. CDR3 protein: CASGTTGNTIYF. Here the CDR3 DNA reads TGTGCTAGTGGGACGACAGGAAACACCATATATTTT.

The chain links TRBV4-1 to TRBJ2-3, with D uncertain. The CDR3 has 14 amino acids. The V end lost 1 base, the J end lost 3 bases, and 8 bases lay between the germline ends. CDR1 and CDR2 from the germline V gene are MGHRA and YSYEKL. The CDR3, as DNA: TGCGCCAGCAGCCAAGTTGGTAGAACAGATACGCAGTATTTT. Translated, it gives CASSQVGRTDTQYF.

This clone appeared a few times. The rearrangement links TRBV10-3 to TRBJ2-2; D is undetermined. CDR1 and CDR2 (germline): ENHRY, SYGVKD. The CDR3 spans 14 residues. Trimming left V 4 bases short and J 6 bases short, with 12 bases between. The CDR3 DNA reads TGTGCCATCAGTGCGTACAGAGAGTCCGGGGAGCTGTTTTTT. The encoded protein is CAISAYRESGELFF.

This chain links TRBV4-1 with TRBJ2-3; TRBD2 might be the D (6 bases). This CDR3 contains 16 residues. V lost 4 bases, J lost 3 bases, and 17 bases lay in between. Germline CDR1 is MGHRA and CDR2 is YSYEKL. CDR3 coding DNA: TGCGCCAGCAGCCCCAAAGGTCGAAGCGGGACAGATACGCAGTATTTT. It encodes CASSPKGRSGTDTQYF.

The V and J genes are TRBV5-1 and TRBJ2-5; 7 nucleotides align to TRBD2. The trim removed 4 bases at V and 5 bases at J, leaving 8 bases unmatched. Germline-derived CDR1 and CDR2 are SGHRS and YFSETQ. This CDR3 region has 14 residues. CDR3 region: CASSGGTISETQYF. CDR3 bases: TGCGCCAGCAGCGGCGGGACTATATCCGAGACCCAGTACTTC.

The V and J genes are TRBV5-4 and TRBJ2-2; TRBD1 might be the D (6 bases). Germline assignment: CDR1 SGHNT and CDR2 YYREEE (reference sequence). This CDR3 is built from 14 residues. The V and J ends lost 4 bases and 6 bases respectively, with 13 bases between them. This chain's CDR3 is CASSIGQISGELFF. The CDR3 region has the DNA TGTGCCAGCAGCATAGGACAGATCTCCGGGGAGCTGTTTTTT. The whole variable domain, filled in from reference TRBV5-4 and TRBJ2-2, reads ETGVTQSPTHLIKTRGQQVTLRCSSQSGHNTVSWYQQALGQGPQFIFQYYREEENGRGNFPPRFSGLQFPNYSSELNVNALELDDSALYLCASSIGQISGELFFGEGSRLTVL.

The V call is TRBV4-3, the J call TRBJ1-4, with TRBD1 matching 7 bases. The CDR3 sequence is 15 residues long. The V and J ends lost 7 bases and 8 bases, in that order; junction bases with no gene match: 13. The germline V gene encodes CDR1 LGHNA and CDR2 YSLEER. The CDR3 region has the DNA TGCGCCAGCACCCCTACGACAGGGTCGGGGGAAAAACTGTTTTTT. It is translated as CASTPTTGSGEKLFF.

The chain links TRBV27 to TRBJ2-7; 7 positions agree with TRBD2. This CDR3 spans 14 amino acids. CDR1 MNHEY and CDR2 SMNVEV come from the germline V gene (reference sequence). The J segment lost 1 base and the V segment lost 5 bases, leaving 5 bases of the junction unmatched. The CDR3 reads CASSDSGHSYEQYF. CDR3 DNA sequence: TGTGCCAGCAGTGATAGCGGGCATTCCTACGAGCAGTACTTC.

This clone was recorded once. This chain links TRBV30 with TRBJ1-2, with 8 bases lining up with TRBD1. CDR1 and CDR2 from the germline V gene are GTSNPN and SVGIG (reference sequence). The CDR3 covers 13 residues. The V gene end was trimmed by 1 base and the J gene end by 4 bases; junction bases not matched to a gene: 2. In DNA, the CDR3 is TGTGCCTGGAGTGACAGGGGGGCCTATGGCTACACCTTC. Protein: CAWSDRGAYGYTF.

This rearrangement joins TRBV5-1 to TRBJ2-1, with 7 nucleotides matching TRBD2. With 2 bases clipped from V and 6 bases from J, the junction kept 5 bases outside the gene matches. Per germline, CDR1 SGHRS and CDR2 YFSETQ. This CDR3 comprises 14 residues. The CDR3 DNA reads TGCGCCAGCAGCTTACTAGCGAGCCCCAATGAGCAGTTCTTC. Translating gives CASSLLASPNEQFF.

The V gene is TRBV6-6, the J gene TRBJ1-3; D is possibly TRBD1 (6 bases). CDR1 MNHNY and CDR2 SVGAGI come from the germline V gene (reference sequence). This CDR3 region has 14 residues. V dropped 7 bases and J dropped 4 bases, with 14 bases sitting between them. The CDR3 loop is CASNRGGAGNTIYF. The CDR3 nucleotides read TGTGCCAGCAATCGGGGGGGGGCAGGAAACACCATATATTTT.

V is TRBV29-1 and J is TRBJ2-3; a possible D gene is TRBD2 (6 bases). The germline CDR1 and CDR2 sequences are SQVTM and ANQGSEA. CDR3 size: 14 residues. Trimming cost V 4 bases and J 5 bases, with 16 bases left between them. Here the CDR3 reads CSVGGTLPGDTQYF. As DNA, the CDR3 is TGCAGCGTTGGGGGGACTCTTCCAGGAGATACGCAGTATTTT.

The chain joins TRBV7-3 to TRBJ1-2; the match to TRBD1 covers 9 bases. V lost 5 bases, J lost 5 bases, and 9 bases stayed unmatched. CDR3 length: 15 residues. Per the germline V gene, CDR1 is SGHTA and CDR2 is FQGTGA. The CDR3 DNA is TGTGCCAGCAGCCCGAAGGGACAGGGACCGTATGGCTACACCTTC. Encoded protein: CASSPKGQGPYGYTF.

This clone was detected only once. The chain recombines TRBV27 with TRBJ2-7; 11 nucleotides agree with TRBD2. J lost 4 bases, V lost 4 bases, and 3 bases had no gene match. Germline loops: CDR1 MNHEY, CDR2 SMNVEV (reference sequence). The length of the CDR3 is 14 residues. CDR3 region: CASSWGTSGYEQYF. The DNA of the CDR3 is TGTGCCAGCAGTTGGGGGACTAGCGGATACGAGCAGTACTTC.

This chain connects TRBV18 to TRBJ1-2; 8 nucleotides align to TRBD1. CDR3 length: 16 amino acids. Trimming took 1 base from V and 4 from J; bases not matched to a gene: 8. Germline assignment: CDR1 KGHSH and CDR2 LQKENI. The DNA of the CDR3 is TGTGCCAGCTCACCACTGGGCGGACAGGGCCTCTATGGCTACACCTTC. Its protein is CASSPLGGQGLYGYTF.

The CDR3: CASSYPFAPGTSGRASGYEQFF. In nucleotides, the CDR3 is TGCGCCAGCAGCTACCCTTTCGCGCCGGGGACTAGCGGGAGAGCCTCGGGTTATGAGCAGTTCTTC. This sequence joins TRBV5-1 and TRBJ2-1, with TRBD2 matching over 14 bases. The CDR3 spans 22 residues. CDR1 is SGHRS and CDR2 is YFSETQ in the germline V gene. The junction had 25 bases not matched to a gene; V was cut back by 3 bases and J by 8 bases.

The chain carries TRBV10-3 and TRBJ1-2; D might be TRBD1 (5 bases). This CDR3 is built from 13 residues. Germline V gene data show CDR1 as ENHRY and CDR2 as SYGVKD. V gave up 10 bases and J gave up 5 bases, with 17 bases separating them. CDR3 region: CATARGGVYGYTF. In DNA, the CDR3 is TGTGCCACCGCTAGAGGAGGGGTGTATGGCTACACCTTC.